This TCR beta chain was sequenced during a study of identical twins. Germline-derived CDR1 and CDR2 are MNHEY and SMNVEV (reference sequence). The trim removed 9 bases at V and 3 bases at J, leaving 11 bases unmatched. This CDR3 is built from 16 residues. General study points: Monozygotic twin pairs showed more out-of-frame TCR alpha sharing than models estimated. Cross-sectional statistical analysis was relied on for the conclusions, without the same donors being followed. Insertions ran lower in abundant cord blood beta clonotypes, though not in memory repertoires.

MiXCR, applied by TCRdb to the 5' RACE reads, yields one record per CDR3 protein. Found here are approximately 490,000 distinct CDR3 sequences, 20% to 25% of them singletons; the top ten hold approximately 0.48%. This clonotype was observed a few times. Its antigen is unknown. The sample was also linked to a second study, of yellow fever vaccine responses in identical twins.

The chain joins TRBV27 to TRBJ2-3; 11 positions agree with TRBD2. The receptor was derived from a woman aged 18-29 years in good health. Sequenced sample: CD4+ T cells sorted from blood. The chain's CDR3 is CASRDFSGGVTDTQYF. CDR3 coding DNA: TGTGCCAGTCGGGACTTTAGCGGGGGGGTAACAGATACGCAGTATTTT.